The 7 T cell receptor beta chains below were found in one sample sequenced in a study of tumor-infiltrating lymphocytes in primary liver carcinoma. The researchers obtained blood RNA from unsorted whole blood and also extracted germline DNA. Reverse transcription of about 500 ng total RNA with a constant-region primer produced TCR beta cDNA. Three nested multiplex PCR rounds of slightly modified ARM-PCR generated TCR beta libraries. Both of the initial two PCR rounds ran for approximately 10 cycles and employed TRBV1-TRBV30 forward primers alongside a C-beta reverse primer. Using its own MiXCR run on the multiplex PCR reads, TCRdb lists one record per CDR3 protein. The repertoire includes about 310,000 distinct CDR3 sequences, roughly two thirds of them detected once, and roughly 8.9% sits in the top ten. Sequenced material: peripheral blood. The receptor source for this set is a man aged 40-49 years with primary liver carcinoma and hepatitis B virus infection.

This clonotype was picked up a small number of times. This clone may be a read error of a much larger clone one base away. This chain connects TRBV11-3 to TRBJ2-1; 7 bases match TRBD2. The germline V gene encodes CDR1 SGHNT and CDR2 YENEEA. This CDR3 is 13 amino acids long. The CDR3 DNA reads as TGTGCCAGCGGCTTAGGCGGGAGTTTTGAGCAGTTCTTC. It translates to CASGLGGSFEQFF.

For this clonotype: This may be a read error, as it is one base from a much larger clone. This rearrangement joins TRBV11-2 to TRBJ2-7; possible D gene TRBD2, 8 bases. This CDR3 is built from 14 residues. From germline, CDR1 is SGHAT and CDR2 FQNNGV. The CDR3 sequence: CASSVSGTAYELYF. DNA for the CDR3: TGTGCCAGCAGCGTTAGCGGGACAGCCTACGAGCTGTACTTC.

This chain links TRBV6-1 with TRBJ2-3, with TRBD1 matching 7 bases. V gave up 2 bases and J gave up 0 bases; unmatched junction bases: 5. CDR3 length: 16 residues. CDR1 and CDR2 (germline): MNHNS, SASEGT. CDR3 nucleotide sequence: TGTGCCAGCAGTGAAATGGACAGGACCAGCACAGATACGCAGTATTTT. It is translated as CASSEMDRTSTDTQYF.

The V call is TRBV5-6, the J call TRBJ2-2; 8 bases are shared with TRBD2. Trimming removed 9 bases from V and 3 bases from J; junction bases left unmatched: 7. The CDR3 contains 14 residues. CDR1 is SGHDT and CDR2 is YYEEEE in the germline V gene. In DNA form, the CDR3 reads TGTGCCACCCGCAGCGGGAGTGACACCGGGGAGCTGTTTTTT. This translates into CATRSGSDTGELFF. Complete variable domain (other parts from reference TRBV5-6 and TRBJ2-2): DAGVTQSPTHLIKTRGQQVTLRCSPKSGHDTVSWYQQALGQGPQFIFQYYEEEERQRGNFPDRFSGHQFPNYSSELNVNALLLGDSALYLCATRSGSDTGELFFGEGSRLTVL.

Details on this clonotype: One end of the junction does not line up with germline, which may come from a read error. CDR3 sequence reads: CVSSRTGETGQPQHF. CDR3 sequence (DNA): TGCGTCAGCAGTCGAACAGGGGAGACAGGTCAGCCCCAGCATTTT. The chain recombines TRBV5-1 with TRBJ1-5; 7 bases agree with TRBD1. The germline gives CDR1 SGHRS, CDR2 YFSETQ. CDR3 length: 15 residues.

Worth noting for this clonotype: The conserved phenylalanine or tryptophan is not found at the CDR3 terminus, so this likely reflects a read error. The V call is TRBV11-1, the J call TRBJ2-1; a weak D match, TRBD2 (5 bases). The CDR3 length is 14 residues. Germline lookup yields CDR1 SGHAT and CDR2 FQDESV (reference sequence). V was pared by 8 bases and J by 1 base, with 12 bases between. The CDR3 spells CASDSSSSYNEQFL. The CDR3 DNA follows: TGTGCCAGCGACTCTAGCTCATCCTACAATGAGCAGTTCTTA.

CDR3 in amino acids: CASSELRDVTQYF. The CDR3 DNA reads TGTGCCAGCAGTGAATTACGGGATGTGACCCAGTACTTC. J is TRBJ2-5 and V is TRBV6-1; D possibly corresponds to TRBD2 (5 bases). The CDR3 consists of 13 residues. The V gene lost 2 bases and the J gene lost 7 bases, with 11 bases spanning the gap. Germline-derived CDR1 and CDR2 are MNHNS and SASEGT.